What follows are 2 T cell receptor beta chains derived from one specimen sequenced in a study of a mutant IDH1 vaccine in newly diagnosed glioma. These TCRs' antigens remain unknown. TCRdb keeps only in-frame clones here, not all; method: immunoSEQ multiplex PCR. The data contain 50,000 to 65,000 clones, approximately 82% of them singletons. The time point denotes: week 5, during vaccination. Doses comprised 300 ug of mutant IDH1 20-mer peptide each, plus topical imiquimod. The sequenced sample was PBMCs, obtained from a glioma patient whose treatment included an IDH1 peptide vaccine. The source is a man aged 25 to 40 with glioma.

The chain is built from TRBV14 and TRBJ1-6; D uncertain. This CDR3 contains 15 residues. Trimming removed 4 bases at V and 0 bases at J, with 7 bases between. Germline V gene data show CDR1 as SGHDN and CDR2 as FVKESK. This CDR3 is CASSPRSSYNSPLHF. CDR3 nucleotide sequence: TGTGCCAGCAGCCCTAGGAGCTCCTATAATTCACCCCTCCACTTT.

This clone has only a few counts. This chain uses TRBV30 with TRBJ1-5, with D unclear. Deletions cut 2 bases from V and 0 bases from J, with 5 bases between. CDR1 and CDR2 (germline): GTSNPN, SVGIG (reference sequence). This CDR3 contains 13 residues. Written as DNA, the CDR3 is TGTGCCTGGAGTACGGATAGCAATCAGCCCCAGCATTTT. Translated, it gives CAWSTDSNQPQHF. Drawing the rest from reference TRBV30 and TRBJ1-5, the complete variable domain is SQTIHQWPATLVQPVGSPLSLECTVEGTSNPNLYWYRQAAGRGLQLLFYSVGIGQISSEVPQNLSASRPQDRQFILSSKKLLLSDSGFYLCAWSTDSNQPQHFGDGTRLSIL.